The 23 T cell receptor beta chains below all came from one sample that was sequenced in a study of T-cell reconstitution after alpha-beta-depleted transplantation in children. This sample's TCRbeta library carried unique molecular identifier barcodes. TCRdb reprocessed the PCR reads with MiXCR, giving one entry per CDR3 protein. This table has roughly 190,000 distinct CDR3 sequences, less than 15% appearing once. Sequencing used PBMCs from the stem cell graft donor, obtained from the stem cell graft. The source of these receptors is a human donor who donated a stem cell graft to a child with acute lymphoblastic leukemia.

This clonotype occurred many times. This chain joins TRBV27 and TRBJ1-1; 7 bases line up with TRBD1. The CDR3 is 15 amino acids. V lost 7 bases and J lost 3; bases outside the gene matches: 11. The V gene's germline CDR1 is MNHEY and CDR2 SMNVEV (reference sequence). CDR3: CASIPRQGLDTEAFF. In DNA, the CDR3 is TGTGCCAGCATTCCCCGACAGGGATTGGACACTGAAGCTTTCTTT.

This clonotype was recorded many times. One junction end disagrees with the germline gene, perhaps due to a read error. V gene TRBV12-3 or TRBV12-4 combines with J gene TRBJ2-3; TRBD2 aligns across 14 bases. The CDR3 covers 14 residues. The chain's CDR3 is CASSWGTSGREANF. The CDR3 region has the DNA TGTGCCAGCAGTTGGGGGACTAGCGGGAGAGAGGCGAATTTT.

This clonotype showed up many times. This sequence joins TRBV7-2 and TRBJ1-1; tentatively, D is TRBD1 (5 bases). Germline CDR1 and CDR2: SGHTA and FQGNSA. There are 13 residues in the CDR3. The V and J ends lost 2 bases and 14 bases respectively, with 18 bases between them. The CDR3 region is CASSLQGGGIAFF. CDR3 sequence (DNA): TGTGCCAGCAGCTTACAGGGTGGAGGGATCGCCTTCTTT.

This clonotype was recorded at least ten times. CDR3: CASSYNRVLQPQHF. In DNA, the CDR3 is TGTGCCAGCAGCTACAACAGGGTTCTTCAGCCCCAGCATTTT. The gene calls are TRBV7-2 and TRBJ1-5, with D maybe TRBD1 (6 bases). Germline loops: CDR1 SGHTA, CDR2 FQGNSA. The CDR3 has 14 residues. Trimming removed 4 bases at V and 6 bases at J, with 13 bases between.

This clonotype was seen at least ten times. This chain joins TRBV6-1 and TRBJ2-3, with 11 bases that match TRBD2. The CDR3 sequence is 17 residues long. Looked up from germline, CDR1 is MNHNS and CDR2 is SASEGT. The J segment lost 0 bases and the V segment lost 6 bases, leaving 8 bases of the junction unmatched. The CDR3 nucleotides read TGTGCCAGCAGGAATAGGGTAGCGGGAGGGAGCACAGATACGCAGTATTTT. This codes for CASRNRVAGGSTDTQYF.

In this sample, this clonotype turned up many times. V and J are TRBV5-1 and TRBJ1-2; the D is unclear. Germline CDR1 reads SGHRS; CDR2 reads YFSETQ. This CDR3 spans 12 amino acids. V was clipped by 3 bases and J by 8 bases, with 11 bases between them. The CDR3 bases are TGCGCCAGCAGCTACGACTACGGGGGCTACACCTTC. It yields the protein CASSYDYGGYTF.

About this clonotype itself: At one of its ends the junction is not consistent with the germline gene, which may arise from a read error. The gene calls are TRBV2 and TRBJ2-7; 8 bases line up with TRBD1. CDR1 SNHLY and CDR2 FYNNEI come from the germline V gene. The CDR3 has 14 amino acids. The CDR3: CAGRQGTTIDEQYF. Written as DNA, the CDR3 is TGTGCCGGCAGACAGGGGACAACCATCGACGAGCAGTACTTC.

This clonotype was seen repeatedly, ten times or more. The V and J genes are TRBV5-1 and TRBJ2-1; D remains unclear. The CDR3 sequence is 14 residues long. The ends were cut back, 6 bases at V and 3 bases at J, with 13 bases in the middle. Germline assignment: CDR1 SGHRS and CDR2 YFSETQ. The CDR3 coding sequence is TGCGCCAGCAAGGAGACATCGGACTACAATGAGCAGTTCTTC. It yields the protein CASKETSDYNEQFF.

This clonotype was detected many times. V usage is TRBV7-9 and J usage is TRBJ2-5; TRBD2 matches 10 bases. V was pared by 8 bases and J by 5 bases, with 11 bases of the junction left unmatched. The V gene's germline CDR1 is SEHNR and CDR2 FQNEAQ (reference sequence). The CDR3 has 15 residues. CDR3 sequence reads: CASQREGGGWETQYF. For the CDR3, the DNA is TGTGCCAGCCAGCGGGAGGGAGGTGGATGGGAGACCCAGTACTTC.

Details on this clonotype: This clone may be a read error of a much larger clone one base away. The chain links TRBV29-1 to TRBJ2-2, with D possibly being TRBD2 (5 bases). Germline V gene data show CDR1 as SQVTM and CDR2 as ANQGSEA. The CDR3 runs 15 residues. As DNA, the CDR3 is TGCAGCGTGAAACTAGAAACCGCGAACACCCGGGAGCTGTTTTTT. It encodes CSVKLETANTRELFF.

This clonotype was seen ten or more times. CDR3 sequence reads: CASRDSPRVATQYF. CDR3 DNA: TGTGCCAGCAGAGACTCCCCGAGAGTGGCTACGCAGTATTTT. The gene calls are TRBV12-3 or TRBV12-4 and TRBJ2-3; D not certain. V lost 6 bases, J lost 8 bases, and 18 bases lay in between. The length of the CDR3 is 14 residues.

The sample holds a few counts of this clonotype. The genes are TRBV7-8 and TRBJ2-7, with 13 bases aligning to TRBD2. Germline V gene sequence: CDR1 SGHVS, CDR2 FQNEAQ. V was pared by 5 bases and J by 3 bases, with 10 bases of the junction left unmatched. The CDR3 contains 17 residues. The CDR3 here is CASSQTSGRTAGYEQYF. The CDR3 nucleotides are TGTGCCAGCAGCCAGACTAGCGGGAGGACTGCTGGCTACGAGCAGTACTTC. Full variable domain (rest looked up from reference TRBV7-8 and TRBJ2-7): GAGVSQSPRYKVAKRGQDVALRCDPISGHVSLFWYQQALGQGPEFLTYFQNEAQLDKSGLPSDRFFAERPEGSVSTLKIQRTQQEDSAVYLCASSQTSGRTAGYEQYFGPGTRLTVT.

The table lists this clonotype with many counts. This chain uses TRBV10-2 with TRBJ2-1; maybe TRBD1 (5 bases). CDR3 length equals 14 residues. Per the germline V gene, CDR1 is WSHSY and CDR2 is SAAADI. Trimming stripped 4 bases from V and 7 bases from J, with 14 bases between. In nucleotides, the CDR3 is TGCGCCAGCAGTGGGGTCAGGGTCATAAATGAGCAGTTCTTC. It translates to CASSGVRVINEQFF.

This chain links TRBV9 with TRBJ2-3; 7 bases are a match to TRBD2. The CDR3 spans 14 residues. Trimming took 0 bases from V and 4 from J; bases not matched to a gene: 2. Germline CDR1 and CDR2: SGDLS and YYNGEE. The CDR3 DNA is TGTGCCAGCAGCGTAGGGGACTACCCAGATACGCAGTATTTT. This codes for CASSVGDYPDTQYF.

Note on this clonotype: A much larger clone lies a single base off, so this may be a read error. The rearrangement links TRBV7-9 to TRBJ1-5, with D unresolved. Germline loops: CDR1 SEHNR, CDR2 FQNEAQ (reference sequence). This CDR3 is built from 13 residues. Trimming cost V 10 bases and J 5 bases, with 15 bases left between them. The CDR3 spells CATRRSPDQPQHF. For the CDR3, the DNA is TGTGCCACCAGGCGGAGCCCGGATCAGCCCCAGCATTTT.

This clonotype came up many times. The chain is built from TRBV5-1 and TRBJ1-4; 7 bases map to TRBD1. The V segment lost 0 bases and the J segment 6 bases; nucleotides outside the gene matches: 2. The CDR3 contains 14 residues. Germline V lookup: CDR1 SGHRS, CDR2 YFSETQ. The CDR3 sequence: CASSLGTGDEKLFF. CDR3 bases: TGCGCCAGCAGCTTGGGCACAGGGGATGAAAAACTGTTTTTT.

This clonotype was detected many times. The chain links TRBV12-3 or TRBV12-4 to TRBJ2-6; D not resolved. V was clipped by 5 bases and J by 1 base, with 18 bases between them. The CDR3 consists of 18 residues. The CDR3 region is CASSRRIGSGSGANVLTF. The DNA for the CDR3 is TGTGCCAGCAGTAGGCGAATTGGCAGTGGTTCTGGGGCCAACGTCCTGACTTTC.

This clonotype has a count of ten or more. V gene TRBV5-1 combines with J gene TRBJ1-1; the D gene is possibly TRBD1 (6 bases). The ends were cut back, 7 bases at V and 7 bases at J, with 14 bases in the middle. The CDR3 runs 12 residues. Looked up from germline, CDR1 is SGHRS and CDR2 is YFSETQ. CDR3 DNA: TGCGCCAGCCGACCGGGAGGGGGTGAAGCTTTCTTT. Its protein product is CASRPGGGEAFF.

The gene calls are TRBV5-5 and TRBJ1-2; weak D call: TRBD1 (6 bases). This CDR3 has 12 residues. V dropped 4 bases and J dropped 11 bases, with 15 bases sitting between them. Germline lookup yields CDR1 SGHKS and CDR2 YYEKEE (reference sequence). Here the CDR3 reads CASSPSGGRYTF. The CDR3 coding sequence is TGTGCCAGCAGCCCGTCCGGGGGCCGGTACACCTTC.

The V and J genes are TRBV5-1 and TRBJ2-2; 11 bases are a match to TRBD2. CDR3 length equals 20 residues. Germline CDR1 is SGHRS and CDR2 is YFSETQ. After removal of 2 bases from V and 5 bases from J, the junction contained 17 bases not matched to a gene. The CDR3 bases are TGCGCCAGCAGCTTTTTCGTTTCTCCCTCTAGCGGGAGGAGAACCGGGGAGCTGTTTTTT. Encoded protein: CASSFFVSPSSGRRTGELFF.

This clonotype was seen ten or more times. This sequence joins TRBV15 and TRBJ1-1; the D is unclear. Trimming stripped 0 bases from V and 4 bases from J, with 12 bases between. The germline gives CDR1 LNHNV, CDR2 YYDKDF (reference sequence). The CDR3 runs 15 residues. This chain's CDR3 is CATSRDPQAPTEAFF. As DNA, the CDR3 is TGTGCCACCAGCAGAGACCCCCAAGCCCCCACTGAAGCTTTCTTT.

The table lists this clonotype with many counts. The chain combines TRBV7-2 with TRBJ2-2, with 8 nucleotides matching TRBD2. The CDR3 covers 16 residues. With 5 bases clipped from V and 1 base from J, the junction kept 6 bases outside the gene matches. Germline V gene sequence: CDR1 SGHTA, CDR2 FQGNSA. CDR3 sequence: CASSPGGRGNTGELFF. Here the CDR3 DNA reads TGTGCCAGCAGCCCGGGAGGGCGGGGGAACACCGGGGAGCTGTTTTTT. Full variable domain (missing parts from reference TRBV7-2 and TRBJ2-2): GAGVSQSPSNKVTEKGKDVELRCDPISGHTALYWYRQSLGQGLEFLIYFQGNSAPDKSGLPSDRFSAERTGGSVSTLTIQRTQQEDSAVYLCASSPGGRGNTGELFFGEGSRLTVL.

This clonotype showed up many times. The chain links TRBV7-8 to TRBJ1-1, with 9 bases lining up with TRBD1. The germline CDR1 and CDR2 sequences are SGHVS and FQNEAQ. The CDR3 is 14 residues long. The V gene end was trimmed by 3 bases and the J gene end by 5 bases; junction bases not matched to a gene: 4. The CDR3 spells CASSLDRGKTEAFF. CDR3 DNA: TGTGCCAGCAGCTTGGACAGGGGAAAGACTGAAGCTTTCTTT.